The 25 T cell receptor beta chains listed next were all sequenced from one sample in a study of T cells in Graves' hyperthyroidism and ophthalmopathy. Researchers took RNA transcripts and amplified the TCR beta CDR3 regions from them. The HTBI primer set was used in a first-round RT-PCR of the TCR CDR3. One entry per CDR3 protein, called by TCRdb with MiXCR from the multiplex PCR reads. The table lists about 420,000 distinct CDR3 sequences, approximately 14% of them singletons, with 13% to 15% in the top ten. Sample: blood. The receptors were gathered from a woman aged 18-29 years with Graves' hyperthyroidism.

There are a few counts of this clonotype. V usage is TRBV5-1 and J usage is TRBJ2-7; 7 nucleotides align to TRBD1. Trimming removed 4 bases from V and 6 bases from J; junction bases left unmatched: 10. Germline CDR1 SGHRS, CDR2 YFSETQ. The CDR3 has 14 amino acids. CDR3 protein: CASSTRTGGGEQYF. CDR3 DNA sequence: TGCGCCAGCAGCACAAGGACAGGCGGAGGCGAGCAGTACTTC.

This clonotype was seen a few times. The chain couples TRBV19 to TRBJ2-2, with a tentative D call TRBD2 (6 bases). Trimming took 7 bases from V and 6 from J, leaving 18 bases between them. The CDR3 has 15 residues. CDR1 and CDR2 from the germline V gene are LNHDA and SQIVND (reference sequence). CDR3 loop: CASTRGAVRPGELFF. The CDR3 DNA follows: TGTGCCAGTACACGCGGGGCCGTGCGACCCGGGGAGCTGTTTTTT.

Note on this clonotype: A much larger clonotype is one base distant, so this may be a read error. The chain recombines TRBV7-2 with TRBJ2-7; D unclear. The germline CDR1 and CDR2 sequences are SGHTA and FQGNSA. This CDR3 comprises 15 residues. The DNA for the CDR3 is TGTGCCAGCAGCTCGCCCCTAACTGGGGTCTACGGGCAGTACTTC. It translates to CASSSPLTGVYGQYF. The full variable domain, rest sourced from reference TRBV7-2 and TRBJ2-7, is GAGVSQSPSNKVTEKGKDVELRCDPISGHTALYWYRQSLGQGLEFLIYFQGNSAPDKSGLPSDRFSAERTGGSVSTLTIQRTQQEDSAVYLCASSSPLTGVYGQYFGPGTRLTVT.

This clonotype was seen a few times. The rearrangement uses TRBV9 and TRBJ2-5; 7 bases are a match to TRBD1. Germline V gene lookup returns CDR1 SGDLS and CDR2 YYNGEE. This CDR3 contains 15 residues. The V gene end was trimmed by 4 bases and the J gene end by 3 bases; junction bases not matched to a gene: 9. The DNA for the CDR3 is TGTGCCAGCAGCTCCCGGACAGGCATCGAAGAGACCCAGTACTTC. Encoded protein: CASSSRTGIEETQYF.

V gene TRBV5-1 combines with J gene TRBJ2-1, with 14 bases fitting TRBD2. This CDR3 comprises 17 residues. Germline V CDR1 and CDR2: SGHRS, YFSETQ. After removal of 4 bases from V and 5 bases from J, the junction contained 8 bases not matched to a gene. The CDR3 nucleotides are TGCGCCAGCAGCACGGGACTAGCGGGAGATGATAACAATGAGCAGTTCTTC. Its translation is CASSTGLAGDDNNEQFF.

This clonotype appeared many times. CDR3 bases: TGTGCCAGCAGCTTAGATGCGGCGAATGAGCAGTTCTTC. Amino acid sequence: CASSLDAANEQFF. The chain has TRBV11-3 and TRBJ2-1; unclear D gene. Trimming pared 0 bases from V and 7 bases from J, leaving 7 bases between. The CDR3 runs to 13 residues. Germline V gives CDR1 SGHNT, CDR2 YENEEA. Drawing the rest from reference TRBV11-3 and TRBJ2-1, the complete variable domain is EAGVVQSPRYKIIEKKQPVAFWCNPISGHNTLYWYLQNLGQGPELLIRYENEEAVDDSQLPKDRFSAERLKGVDSTLKIQPAELGDSAVYLCASSLDAANEQFFGPGTRLTVL.

This clonotype was counted only a few times. The rearrangement uses TRBV9 and TRBJ2-2; 8 bases line up with TRBD2. This CDR3 contains 17 residues. The V gene end was trimmed by 3 bases and the J gene end by 5 bases; junction bases not matched to a gene: 12. CDR1 and CDR2 (germline): SGDLS, YYNGEE. CDR3 sequence reads: CASSGGLESWRTGELFF. The CDR3, as DNA: TGTGCCAGCAGCGGGGGACTAGAGTCCTGGCGAACCGGGGAGCTGTTTTTT.

This clonotype was counted a few times. The chain recombines TRBV5-6 with TRBJ2-7; the D is unclear. V was shortened by 0 bases and J by 3 bases, with 7 bases between the two germline ends. Per germline, CDR1 SGHDT and CDR2 YYEEEE. This CDR3 contains 13 residues. The CDR3 protein is CASSLAHLYEQYF. In DNA, the CDR3 is TGTGCCAGCAGCTTGGCACACCTCTACGAGCAGTACTTC.

Ten or more counts support this clonotype. The chain links TRBV18 to TRBJ2-3, with D perhaps TRBD2 (5 bases). CDR3 length: 16 amino acids. The germline V and J ends were trimmed by 10 bases and 1 base, with 21 bases remaining between them. Germline loops: CDR1 KGHSH, CDR2 LQKENI. The DNA for the CDR3 is TGTGCCACCCTTCAGGACCCGGGAAGGGGCACAGATACGCAGTATTTT. This encodes CATLQDPGRGTDTQYF.

This chain's CDR3 is CSARTIPGRMVGSPLHF. The CDR3 nucleotides are TGCAGTGCTAGAACTATCCCAGGGAGGATGGTAGGCTCACCCCTCCACTTT. J is TRBJ1-6 and V is TRBV20-1; D perhaps matches TRBD1 (5 bases). V gave up 2 bases and J gave up 10 bases, with 24 bases separating them. The CDR3 is 17 residues long. Germline V lookup: CDR1 DFQATT, CDR2 SNEGSKA (reference sequence).

Concerning this clonotype: An end of the junction differs from the germline gene, which may be a read error. The V gene is TRBV7-3, the J gene TRBJ2-2, with 9 bases identical to TRBD1. The CDR3 sequence is 15 residues long. Looked up from germline, CDR1 is SGHTA and CDR2 is FQGTGA. This chain's CDR3 is CASSSQGAYTRELFF. The CDR3 DNA follows: TGTGCCAGCAGCTCACAGGGGGCGTACACCAGGGAGCTGTTTTTT. Full variable domain (outside the CDR3, taken from reference TRBV7-3 and TRBJ2-2): GAGVSQTPSNKVTEKGKYVELRCDPISGHTALYWYRQSLGQGPEFLIYFQGTGAADDSGLPNDRFFAVRPEGSVSTLKIQRTERGDSAVYLCASSSQGAYTRELFFGEGSRLTVL.

There are many counts of this clonotype. The chain is built from TRBV15 and TRBJ2-7, with D possibly being TRBD1 (5 bases). The CDR3 is 15 residues long. Germline loops: CDR1 LNHNV, CDR2 YYDKDF (reference sequence). Deletions cut 1 base from V and 2 bases from J, with 12 bases between. The CDR3 nucleotides are TGTGCCACCAGCAGAGCGTTTGGGGCTCCCTACGAGCAGTACTTC. It yields the protein CATSRAFGAPYEQYF.

A remark on this clonotype: This may come from a read error, since a much larger clone is one base off. The V and J genes are TRBV5-1 and TRBJ2-1, with D tentatively TRBD1 or TRBD2 (7 bases each). In germline, CDR1 is SGHRS, CDR2 YFSETQ. This CDR3 comprises 16 residues. V was clipped by 6 bases and J by 5 bases, with 21 bases between them. Here the CDR3 reads CASTTGLAVSDNEQFF. CDR3 bases: TGCGCCAGCACGACAGGGCTAGCGGTTTCGGACAATGAGCAGTTCTTC.

V and J are TRBV7-9 and TRBJ1-5, with 10 bases fitting TRBD1. The length of the CDR3 is 14 residues. Germline-derived CDR1 and CDR2 are SEHNR and FQNEAQ (reference sequence). The ends lost 5 bases at V and 8 bases at J; junction bases unmatched: 6. CDR3 sequence (DNA): TGTGCCAGCAGCCTACGGACAGGGGGGGAGCCCCAGCATTTT. Its protein product is CASSLRTGGEPQHF.

V gene TRBV6-1 combines with J gene TRBJ1-6; D is ambiguous. Germline CDR1 is MNHNS and CDR2 is SASEGT. This CDR3 region has 15 residues. V was trimmed by 5 bases and J by 0 bases, leaving 8 bases between them. The CDR3 DNA is TGTGCCAGCAGTCGGACTTACTCCTATAATTCACCCCTCCACTTT. This codes for CASSRTYSYNSPLHF.

The V gene is TRBV28, the J gene TRBJ1-6; 9 nucleotides match TRBD1. This CDR3 region has 14 residues. Trimming removed 2 bases from V and 10 bases from J; junction bases left unmatched: 3. The germline CDR1 and CDR2 sequences are MDHEN and SYDVKM. The CDR3 sequence: CASSLGTGKSPLHF. DNA of the CDR3: TGTGCCAGCAGTTTAGGGACAGGGAAGTCACCCCTCCACTTT.

As to this clonotype: A much larger clone differs by one base, so this may be a read error. This chain connects TRBV7-9 to TRBJ2-1, with 7 bases matching TRBD1. The DNA end lines up better with TRBJ2-7; the J call may be wrong. The CDR3 spans 15 residues. Germline V gives CDR1 SEHNR, CDR2 FQNEAQ (reference sequence). In nucleotides, the CDR3 is TGTGCCAGCAGCTTAGACCGGACAGGCTACAATGAGCAGTACTTC. It yields the protein CASSLDRTGYNEQYF.

This clonotype has a handful of counts. The rearrangement uses TRBV5-5 and TRBJ2-3, with a tentative D call TRBD1 (6 bases). Trimming stripped 3 bases from V and 11 bases from J, with 16 bases between. Germline CDR1 is SGHKS and CDR2 is YYEKEE (reference sequence). The CDR3 extends over 13 amino acids. The CDR3 here is CASSSRTVIRQYF. The CDR3 coding sequence is TGTGCCAGCAGCTCACGGACAGTTATTAGGCAGTATTTT.

This clonotype was counted ten times or more. This chain connects TRBV12-3 or TRBV12-4 to TRBJ2-5; 8 bases align to TRBD2. The CDR3 sequence is 13 residues long. V was pared by 7 bases and J by 5 bases, with 6 bases of the junction left unmatched. Here the CDR3 DNA reads TGTGCCAGCAAACCTCCGGGAGGGGAGACCCAGTACTTC. Protein sequence: CASKPPGGETQYF.

The rearrangement joins TRBV28 to TRBJ1-4, with 10 bases fitting TRBD1. The length of the CDR3 is 15 residues. Per germline, CDR1 MDHEN and CDR2 SYDVKM. V shed 1 base, J shed 8 bases, and the junction held 4 bases outside the gene matches. The CDR3 coding sequence is TGTGCCAGCAGTTTATCGAGGACAGGGGGGGAAAAACTGTTTTTT. Protein product: CASSLSRTGGEKLFF.

V and J are TRBV19 and TRBJ1-2, with D uncertain. CDR1 is LNHDA and CDR2 is SQIVND in the germline V gene (reference sequence). The CDR3 is 14 residues long. V lost 3 bases to trimming and J lost 4 bases, with 12 bases between them. CDR3 amino acids: CASSISGLPYGYTF. The CDR3 DNA reads TGTGCCAGTAGTATTTCTGGGCTACCCTATGGCTACACCTTC.

In the case of this clonotype: This may be a read error, as it is one base from a much larger clone. CDR3 nucleotides: TGTACCAGCAGTCCTATTACACAGGGAAAGAGTGGCTACACCTTC. Protein sequence: CTSSPITQGKSGYTF. V usage is TRBV27 and J usage is TRBJ1-2, with a possible D match to TRBD1 (6 bases). The CDR3 consists of 15 residues. Germline values: CDR1 MNHEY, CDR2 SMNVEV (reference sequence).

This rearrangement joins TRBV4-1 to TRBJ1-6; 7 positions match TRBD1. CDR3 length: 16 residues. The germline V gene has CDR1 MGHRA and CDR2 YSYEKL. J lost 7 bases, V lost 3 bases, and 9 bases had no gene match. The chain's CDR3 is CASSQADRADNSPLHF. The DNA for the CDR3 is TGCGCCAGCAGCCAGGCTGACAGGGCAGACAATTCACCCCTCCACTTT.

This clonotype was recorded many times. The chain has TRBV7-2 and TRBJ2-1; D might be TRBD2 (6 bases). The CDR3 runs 18 residues. Germline V gives CDR1 SGHTA, CDR2 FQGNSA. Trimming pared 5 bases from V and 4 bases from J, leaving 24 bases between. The CDR3 DNA is TGTGCCAGCAGCCAGGTAGCGGCCGGGTCTCCTACGTACAATGAGCAGTTCTTC. As protein: CASSQVAAGSPTYNEQFF.

The chain combines TRBV7-2 with TRBJ2-3, with 7 positions matching TRBD2. Germline V CDR1 and CDR2: SGHTA, FQGNSA. The CDR3 length is 16 residues. Trimming cost V 5 bases and J 3 bases; bases outside gene matches: 11. The chain's CDR3 is CASSAWTNGGTDTQYF. DNA of the CDR3: TGTGCCAGCAGCGCCTGGACTAACGGGGGGACAGATACGCAGTATTTT.